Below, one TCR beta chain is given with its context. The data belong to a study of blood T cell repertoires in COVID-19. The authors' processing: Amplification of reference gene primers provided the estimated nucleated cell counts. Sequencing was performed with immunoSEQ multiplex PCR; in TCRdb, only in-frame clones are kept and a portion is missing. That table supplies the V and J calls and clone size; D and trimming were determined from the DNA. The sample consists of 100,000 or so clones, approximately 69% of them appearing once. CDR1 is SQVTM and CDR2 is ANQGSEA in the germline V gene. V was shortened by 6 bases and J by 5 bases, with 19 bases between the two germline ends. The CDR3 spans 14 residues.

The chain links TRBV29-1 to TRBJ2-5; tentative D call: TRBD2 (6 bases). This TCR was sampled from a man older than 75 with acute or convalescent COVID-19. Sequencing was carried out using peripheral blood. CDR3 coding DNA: TGCAGCGTCTCACTAGCCGTCGGGCGGGAGACCCAGTACTTC. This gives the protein CSVSLAVGRETQYF.